Shown below are 6 T cell receptor beta chains from a single sample sequenced in a study of early T cells in non-severe SARS-CoV-2 infection. Via MiXCR, TCRdb re-called the 5' RACE reads, giving one row per CDR3 protein. The sample includes about 42,000 distinct CDR3 sequences, roughly 7.1% of them seen just once. The specimen was whole blood. The receptors stem from an adult who was a healthcare worker with PCR-confirmed SARS-CoV-2 infection or an uninfected control (not recorded which).

There are many counts of this clonotype. This chain uses TRBV3-1 with TRBJ1-2; 7 bases are shared with TRBD1. Looked up from germline, CDR1 is LGHDT and CDR2 is YNNKEL (reference sequence). V trimming: 5 bases; J trimming: 2 bases; junction bases outside the gene matches: 5. This CDR3 comprises 14 residues. The CDR3 spells CASSSGTANYGYTF. CDR3 DNA sequence: TGTGCCAGCAGCTCGGGGACAGCAAACTATGGCTACACCTTC.

This clonotype has at least ten counts. The gene calls are TRBV11-2 and TRBJ1-4; unclear D gene. The germline V gene has CDR1 SGHAT and CDR2 FQNNGV. The CDR3 spans 14 residues. Trimming stripped 3 bases from V and 5 bases from J, with 10 bases between. The CDR3 protein is CASSLDGGNEKLFF. The CDR3 nucleotides are TGTGCCAGCAGCTTGGACGGTGGGAATGAAAAACTGTTTTTT.

There are a few counts of this clonotype. The chain couples TRBV7-9 to TRBJ1-1; D is uncertain. This CDR3 is built from 14 residues. Trimming left V 6 bases short and J 1 base short, with 12 bases between. CDR1 SEHNR and CDR2 FQNEAQ come from the germline V gene (reference sequence). CDR3 sequence (DNA): TGTGCCAGCAGTTCGGGAGCCCCGAACACTGAAGCTTTCTTT. This sequence encodes CASSSGAPNTEAFF.

This clonotype was observed at least ten times. V is TRBV11-2 and J is TRBJ1-6; no firm D call. Trimming left V 0 bases short and J 9 bases short, with 18 bases between. Per the germline V gene, CDR1 is SGHAT and CDR2 is FQNNGV. CDR3 length: 17 amino acids. CDR3 residues: CASSLDWTGVVASPLHF. The CDR3, as DNA: TGTGCCAGCAGCTTAGATTGGACCGGGGTTGTGGCTTCACCCCTCCACTTT.

The table lists this clonotype with a few counts. The chain combines TRBV7-9 with TRBJ1-2, with D tentatively TRBD1 (5 bases). Germline V lookup: CDR1 SEHNR, CDR2 FQNEAQ (reference sequence). Trimming removed 4 bases from V and 3 bases from J, with 18 bases in between. The CDR3 spans 16 residues. CDR3 DNA sequence: TGTGCCAGCAGCTCATCCGTAAGGGGCTATGACTATGGCTACACCTTC. Protein product: CASSSSVRGYDYGYTF. Full variable domain (rest looked up from reference TRBV7-9 and TRBJ1-2): DTGVSQNPRHKITKRGQNVTFRCDPISEHNRLYWYRQTLGQGPEFLTYFQNEAQLEKSRLLSDRFSAERPKGSFSTLEIQRTEQGDSAMYLCASSSSVRGYDYGYTFGSGTRLTVV.

This clonotype has at least ten counts. The chain combines TRBV11-2 with TRBJ2-4; D may be TRBD1 or TRBD2 (5 bases each). In germline, CDR1 is SGHAT, CDR2 FQNNGV. This CDR3 has 14 amino acids. V lost 0 bases, J lost 7 bases, and 10 bases lay in between. DNA for the CDR3: TGTGCCAGCAGCTTAGATCTAGCAGGGAACATTCAGTACTTC. Protein sequence: CASSLDLAGNIQYF.